This T cell receptor beta chain comes out of a study of T cell responses to AZD1222 COVID-19 vaccine. Whole-study context: Pooled together were second doses at about 4 or about 12 weeks. Study-wide results and limits: Sampling that yielded the repertoires occurred only after the peak T cell response. The sample set comprised mostly white British donors with more females, and clonal diversity was possibly underestimated. With dominance at 160-218 and 743-854, vaccine-associated CD4 TCRs spanned spike.

Generated by immunoSEQ multiplex PCR, the TCRdb table keeps only in-frame clones and is missing some. The sample contains over 130,000 clones, roughly 90% of which appear only once. The CDR3 has 16 residues. Trimming removed 4 bases from V and 2 bases from J; junction bases left unmatched: 5. Germline CDR1 reads LNHDA; CDR2 reads SQIVND (reference sequence). This clone was observed a single time. Its antigen is currently unknown. The receptor was derived from an adult in good health. The chain recombines TRBV19 with TRBJ2-1, with 10 bases fitting TRBD2. Sequences were derived from peripheral blood, sampled on day 0 of AZD1222 vaccination. Here the CDR3 DNA reads TGTGCCAGTAGTACCCATAGCGGGGGGCCCTACAATGAGCAGTTCTTC. It specifies CASSTHSGGPYNEQFF.